The rows below give T cell receptor beta chains drawn from one sample of a study of CD8 T cells in ankylosing spondylitis. From the 5' RACE reads, TCRdb called clonotypes with MiXCR, one entry per CDR3 protein. The data contain more than 300,000 distinct CDR3 sequences, 8% of them singletons. Sequences were obtained from blood, either unsorted or a sorted T cell fraction (not recorded which). These receptor sequences come from a male donor with ankylosing spondylitis. Both conserved end residues are part of each CDR3. D genes are given only for firm matches. Clone size is given for some rows only: seen once, a few or many times, or a class if the clone is expanded.

TRBV25-1,-,TRBJ2-5,few,CASSEWGVWETQYF,TGTGCCAGCAGTGAATGGGGGGTCTGGGAGACCCAGTACTTC
TRBV28,-,TRBJ1-5,few,CASSPRADHQPQHF,TGTGCCAGCAGTCCCCGGGCGGACCATCAGCCCCAGCATTTT
TRBV15,-,TRBJ1-1,many,CATSSDRWNTEAFF,TGTGCCACCAGCAGCGACAGGTGGAACACTGAAGCTTTCTTT
TRBV9,TRBD2,TRBJ2-1,-,CASSRGLDSNEQFF,TGTGCCAGCAGCCGGGGACTAGATAGCAATGAGCAGTTCTTC
TRBV5-1,-,TRBJ2-5,-,CASNQGPQETQYF,TGCGCCAGCAACCAGGGGCCCCAAGAGACCCAGTACTTC
TRBV12-3/TRBV12-4,-,TRBJ2-1,many,CASRPAGGMFF,TGTGCCAGCAGACCGGCGGGCGGGATGTTCTTC
TRBV7-8,TRBD2,TRBJ2-5,-,CASSLVVAGGETQYF,TGTGCCAGCAGCTTAGTAGTAGCGGGAGGAGAGACCCAGTACTTC
TRBV5-1,TRBD1,TRBJ1-2,-,CASTRAARGDGVGYTF,TGCGCCAGCACCCGAGCCGCCAGGGGGGATGGAGTCGGCTACACCTTC
TRBV4-1,-,TRBJ1-1,few,CASSQSGINTEAFF,TGCGCCAGCAGCCAATCCGGGATTAACACTGAAGCTTTCTTT
TRBV7-6,-,TRBJ2-5,few,CASSHGPAGETQYF,TGTGCCAGCAGCCATGGCCCCGCGGGGGAGACCCAGTACTTC
TRBV19,TRBD1,TRBJ1-5,-,CASSTHRGSNQPQHF,TGTGCCAGTAGTACCCACAGGGGAAGCAATCAGCCCCAGCATTTT
TRBV5-1,-,TRBJ2-1,many,CASSLVGGYNEQFF,TGCGCCAGCAGCTTAGTTGGAGGGTACAATGAGCAGTTCTTC
TRBV20-1,-,TRBJ2-7,-,CSAREQEYEQYF,TGCAGTGCTAGAGAGCAGGAGTACGAGCAGTACTTC
TRBV7-8,TRBD1,TRBJ2-7,few,CASSLGVDRVSIYEQYF,TGTGCCAGCAGCTTGGGGGTAGACAGGGTTAGTATCTACGAGCAGTACTTC